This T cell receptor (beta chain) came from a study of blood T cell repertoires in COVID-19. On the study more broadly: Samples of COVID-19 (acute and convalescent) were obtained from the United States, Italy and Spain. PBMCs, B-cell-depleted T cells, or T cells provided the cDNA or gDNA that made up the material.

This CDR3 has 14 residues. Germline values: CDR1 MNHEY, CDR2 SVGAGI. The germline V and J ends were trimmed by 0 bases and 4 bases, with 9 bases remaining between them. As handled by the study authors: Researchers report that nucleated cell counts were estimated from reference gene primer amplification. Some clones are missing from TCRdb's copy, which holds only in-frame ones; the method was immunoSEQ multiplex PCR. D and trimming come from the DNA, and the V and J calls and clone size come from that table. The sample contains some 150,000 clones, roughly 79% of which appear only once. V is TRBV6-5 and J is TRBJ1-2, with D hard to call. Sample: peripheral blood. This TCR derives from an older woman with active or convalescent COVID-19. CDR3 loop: CASSYSRPGYGYTF. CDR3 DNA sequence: TGTGCCAGCAGTTACTCGCGTCCCGGCTATGGCTACACCTTC.